This TCR beta chain emerged from a study of draining lymph node invasion in breast cancer (dated by TCRdb to the early 2020s). For the study in its entirety: Metastasis in lymph nodes was diagnosed using histology and cytokeratin immunohistochemistry and was confirmed with EpCAM/CD45 flow cytometry. Each patient contributed matched non-invaded and tumor-invaded tumor-draining lymph nodes plus the primary tumor, profiled for both Treg and Tconv subsets. A separate targeted assay used bulk TCR-beta CDR3 sequencing to compare sorted memory regulatory T cells with memory conventional CD4 T cells across breast cancer tissues. In the separate targeted TCR sequencing, lymph nodes from a handful of patients were covered, and primary tumors were sequenced for three of those patients. General findings and caveats noted by the study authors: Tracking the tumor top-100 clones was possible in just a couple of patients. In the targeted TCR-seq data, Tregs appeared more clonally expanded than Tconvs in all tissues, and both subsets were less diverse in tumor than lymph nodes. Data could not resolve whether Treg conversion occurred in a given organ or whether converted Tregs recirculated between nodes and tumor. Some of the top 100 tumor clones were detected in invaded and non-invaded nodes, suggesting recirculation between tumor and draining nodes. Within each tissue, roughly 13-22% of Treg TCRs were also found among Tconvs, a result interpreted as suggesting peripheral Treg induction. TCRs shared between Treg and Tconv subsets were regarded as suggestive, but not proof, of a common clonal origin.

CD4+ CD45RA- CD25- cells were sorted as memory conventional CD4 T cells. Whether a tumor-draining lymph node counted as invaded or non-invaded depended on the presence or absence of metastatic tumor cells. Before staining and sorting, T cells were pre-enriched using a Miltenyi Pan T Cell isolation kit. Primary tumors were characterized by immunohistochemistry for estrogen receptor, progesterone receptor, HER2 and Ki-67. Within a few hours after surgery, the fresh surgical tissue was processed by cutting it into small fragments. The tissue fragments were enzymatically digested with Liberase TL plus DNase for 20 to 25 minutes and then passed through a 40-micrometer strainer. After DAPI live/dead staining, sorting was performed on a BD FACS Aria II with 98-99% purity. Sorted cells were lysed in TCL buffer, and RNA was purified using a Norgen Single Cell RNA purification kit that included DNase treatment.

Germline trimming amounts to 6 bases on V and 4 bases on J, with 4 as the count of junction bases outside the gene matches. In the germline V gene, CDR1 corresponds to MGHDK and CDR2 to SYGVNS. From its cysteine to its phenylalanine, the CDR3 spans 13 amino acids. This entry keeps only the CDR3 DNA: 39 bases, framed from base 1. To prepare the library, bulk RNA-seq was applied. The sequencing machine was an Illumina HiSeq 2500. In the original analysis: For the separate targeted TCR-seq dataset, CDR3 sequences were extracted and quantified from raw reads using MiXCR version 2.1.5 with default parameters. In the separate targeted TCR-seq dataset, TCR-beta clones were defined by the combination of V gene, J gene and CDR3 sequence. In the separate targeted TCR-seq dataset, clones with fewer than three counts were first removed, after which only the 90% most strongly expressed clones per sample were kept. In the separate targeted TCR-seq dataset, Treg-Tconv overlap was computed as shared clones divided by total Treg clones per tissue, times 100. Clones were called with MiXCR by TCRdb after fastp trimmed the public reads at Q25, and only in-frame beta chains were retained. One record per CDR3 amino acid sequence lists the most common genes and DNA. These V and J calls rely on TCRdb rather than the paper's analysis. The sample table shows about 2,500 distinct CDR3 sequences, and roughly 84% are seen once. The ten largest clonotypes hold 1.6% of the sample.

As regards this clonotype: Its antigen is still unknown. Nothing much larger sits one base from this clone, and base qualities are not available.

Sequencing was carried out using sorted memory CD4+ effector T cells from a lymph node. The cell subset or site label, as the study defines it: CD45RA-negative sorted CD4+ T cells (memory Tconv or effector/memory Treg). This sequence was found in a female donor with luminal breast cancer. The chain joins TRBV25-1 to TRBJ1-1, with TRBD1 identical over 8 junction bases. The nucleotide sequence is given as TGTGCCAGCAGGGACAGGGCGTTCACTGAAGCTTTCTTT. It specifies CASRDRAFTEAFF.